The clone carrying this TCR beta chain was seen more than once but under ten times. Each CDR3 protein gets one entry after TCRdb re-called the 5' RACE reads with MiXCR. The sample shows about 45,000 distinct CDR3 sequences, roughly 13% of them seen only once. Time point defined: sample taken at primary tumor resection. The donor population consisted of approximately 68 patients with untreated, early-stage non-small cell lung cancer. The input material, whole RNA from tumor, nontumor lung or frozen PBMC, was sequenced unsorted. This sample is part of a study of spatial heterogeneity in lung cancer. The overall study: Raw-read counts averaged over ten per unique TCR and UMI combination.

The germline V and J ends were trimmed by 3 bases and 8 bases, with 16 bases remaining between them. Germline-derived CDR1 and CDR2 are KGHSH and LQKENI. There are 15 residues in the CDR3. The V and J genes are TRBV18 and TRBJ1-4; D unclear. The receptor was isolated from a male donor with early-stage non-small cell lung cancer. The sequenced sample was PBMCs, obtained at surgery. DNA for the CDR3: TGTGCCAGCTCACCCCGCGGGGAGGATGGAGAAAAACTGTTTTTT. Its protein is CASSPRGEDGEKLFF.